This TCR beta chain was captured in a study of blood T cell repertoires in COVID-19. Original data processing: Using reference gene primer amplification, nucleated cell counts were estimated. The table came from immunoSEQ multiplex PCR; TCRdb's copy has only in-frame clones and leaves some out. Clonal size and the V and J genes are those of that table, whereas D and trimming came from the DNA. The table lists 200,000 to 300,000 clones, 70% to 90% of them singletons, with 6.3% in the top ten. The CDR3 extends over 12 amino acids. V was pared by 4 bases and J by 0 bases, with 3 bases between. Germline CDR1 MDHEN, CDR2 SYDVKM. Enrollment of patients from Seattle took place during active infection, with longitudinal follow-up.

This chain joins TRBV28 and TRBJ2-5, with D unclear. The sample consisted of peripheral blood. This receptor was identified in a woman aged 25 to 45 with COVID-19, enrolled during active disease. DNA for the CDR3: TGTGCCAGCAGTTGGCACCAAGAGACCCAGTACTTC. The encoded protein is CASSWHQETQYF.